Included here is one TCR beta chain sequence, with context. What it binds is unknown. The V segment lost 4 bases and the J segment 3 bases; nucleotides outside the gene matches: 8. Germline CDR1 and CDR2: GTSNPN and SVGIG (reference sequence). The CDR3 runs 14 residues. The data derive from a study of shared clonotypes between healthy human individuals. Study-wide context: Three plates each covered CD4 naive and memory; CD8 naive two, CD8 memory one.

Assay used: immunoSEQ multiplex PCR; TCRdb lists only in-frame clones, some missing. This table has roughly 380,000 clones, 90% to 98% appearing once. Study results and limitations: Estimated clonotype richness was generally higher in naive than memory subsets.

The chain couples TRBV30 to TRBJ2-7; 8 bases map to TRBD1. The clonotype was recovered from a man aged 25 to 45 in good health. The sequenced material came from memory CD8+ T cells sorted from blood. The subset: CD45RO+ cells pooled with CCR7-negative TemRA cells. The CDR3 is CAWTPPTGVYEQYF. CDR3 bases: TGTGCCTGGACCCCTCCGACAGGGGTCTACGAGCAGTACTTC.